This is a list of T cell receptor beta chains from one sample in a study of breast tumors, draining lymph nodes, adjacent tissues. TCRdb reprocessed the multiplex PCR reads via MiXCR and lists one record per CDR3 protein. There are 180,000 or so distinct CDR3 sequences in the sample; 25% to 40% occur only once, and around 3.5% lies in the top ten. Sequencing used axillary lymph node tissue. All receptors come from a female donor with breast cancer. Some clones in this sample may be carry-over from other donors' samples. Each CDR3 is given with its conserved first and last residue. The D gene is left open where the match is weak. The size entry is marked missing in some rows and otherwise reads once, few, many or a size class.

TRBV5-1	15	TRBD2	TRBJ2-1	once	CASRNSGRPYNEQFF	TGCGCCAGCAGAAATAGCGGGAGGCCCTACAATGAGCAGTTCTTC
TRBV27	17	NA	TRBJ2-1	few	CASSLGSGTPRDNEQFF	TGTGCCAGCAGTTTAGGTTCCGGGACCCCCAGGGACAATGAGCAGTTCTTC
TRBV28	13	NA	TRBJ2-7	few	CASSVGREYEQYF	TGTGCCAGCAGTGTGGGGCGAGAATACGAGCAGTACTTC
TRBV4-1	17	TRBD1	TRBJ1-4	NA	CASSQGTGGVTNEKLFF	TGCGCCAGCAGCCAGGGGACAGGGGGAGTAACTAATGAAAAACTGTTTTTT
TRBV7-2	16	TRBD2	TRBJ2-3	many	CASSAPSGRRTDTQYF	TGTGCCAGCAGCGCCCCCAGCGGGAGGCGCACAGATACGCAGTATTTT
TRBV7-9	14	NA	TRBJ2-7	once	CASSGGVGPYGQYF	TGTGCCAGCAGCGGGGGAGTGGGGCCCTACGGGCAGTACTTC
TRBV6-2/TRBV6-3	12	NA	TRBJ2-7	NA	CASSRRPYERYF	TGTGCCAGCAGCCGGCGACCCTACGAGCGGTACTTC
TRBV30	15	NA	TRBJ2-3	many	CAWSPGRGGTDTQYF	TGTGCCTGGAGTCCGGGCCGGGGCGGCACAGATACGCAGTATTTT
TRBV5-1	14	NA	TRBJ2-1	NA	CASSLSAVNPEQSF	TGCGCCAGCAGCTTGTCAGCGGTGAACCCGGAGCAGTCCTTC
TRBV18	13	NA	TRBJ1-1	NA	CASSPTGMTEAFF	TGTGCCAGCTCACCAACAGGGATGACTGAAGCTTTCTTT
TRBV7-2	13	TRBD1	TRBJ2-3	many	CASRTGGADTQYF	TGTGCCAGCAGGACAGGGGGAGCAGATACGCAGTATTTT
TRBV6-2/TRBV6-3	17	NA	TRBJ1-6	many	CASSYLQGSSYNSPLHF	TGTGCCAGCAGTTACCTCCAGGGGAGCTCCTATAATTCACCCCTCCACTTT
TRBV6-7	15	TRBD1	TRBJ2-1	many	CASSYLQGVYNEQFF	TGTGCCAGCAGTTACCTACAGGGGGTCTACAATGAGCAGTTCTTC
TRBV5-1	12	NA	TRBJ2-1	many	CASSLTINEQFF	TGCGCCAGCAGCTTGACCATAAATGAGCAGTTCTTC
TRBV2	14	NA	TRBJ1-5	many	CASSLSEGPEPQHF	TGTGCCAGCAGCCTTTCGGAGGGACCGGAGCCCCAGCATTTT
TRBV7-2	17	NA	TRBJ2-5	once	CASSQRTNRVAREPLYF	TGTGCCAGCAGCCAAAGGACTAACAGGGTGGCGCGAGAGCCCCTGTACTTC
TRBV20-1	14	NA	TRBJ1-2	many	CSATRTTTAVGYTF	TGCAGTGCTACCAGGACAACCACCGCCGTGGGCTACACCTTC
TRBV6-5	13	NA	TRBJ2-7	many	CASSYGVVYEQYF	TGTGCCAGCAGTTACGGAGTTGTCTACGAGCAGTACTTC
TRBV20-1	14	NA	TRBJ2-3	many	CSARGRLSTDTQYF	TGCAGTGCTCGGGGACGCCTGAGCACAGATACGCAGTATTTT
TRBV18	14	NA	TRBJ2-7	many	CASSPPWGTTEQYF	TGTGCCAGCTCACCACCTTGGGGGACCACCGAGCAGTACTTC
TRBV10-3	15	TRBD2	TRBJ2-3	many	CAISRTSGGADTQYF	TGTGCCATCAGTCGGACTAGCGGGGGGGCAGATACGCAGTATTTT
TRBV5-6	18	TRBD2	TRBJ2-3	NA	CASSLNLRLASSTDTQYF	TGTGCCAGTAGCCTCAATCTGAGACTAGCCTCTAGCACAGATACGCAGTATTTT
TRBV7-8	14	NA	TRBJ2-5	once	CASSAGTGAETQYF	TGTGCCAGCAGCGCCGGGACGGGGGCGGAGACCCAGTACTTC
TRBV5-1	14	NA	TRBJ1-6	NA	CASGRTEDNSPLRF	TGCGCCAGCGGACGGACAGAGGATAATTCACCCCTCCGCTTT
TRBV25-1	15	TRBD1	TRBJ1-6	NA	CASSEGDSRNSPLHF	TGTGCCAGCAGTGAGGGGGACAGTCGCAATTCACCCCTCCACTTT
TRBV9	15	TRBD2	TRBJ2-7	many	CASSVGTSGTYEQYF	TGTGCCAGCAGCGTAGGGACTAGCGGTACCTACGAGCAGTACTTC
TRBV6-5	19	TRBD2	TRBJ2-2	many	CASSYSSVGGPGGTGELFF	TGTGCCAGCAGTTACTCTTCGGTGGGAGGGCCGGGAGGGACCGGGGAGCTGTTTTTT
TRBV19	14	NA	TRBJ2-1	many	CASSIISTVNEQFF	TGTGCCAGTAGTATTATCTCGACAGTTAACGAGCAGTTCTTC
TRBV20-1	12	NA	TRBJ2-3	many	CSAYGATDTQYF	TGCAGTGCTTATGGAGCCACAGATACGCAGTATTTT
TRBV7-3	15	NA	TRBJ1-2	many	CASSLSGGLGYGYTF	TGTGCCAGCAGCTTAAGCGGGGGGCTCGGGTATGGCTACACCTTC
TRBV12-3/TRBV12-4	14	TRBD2	TRBJ2-1	few	CASSLVIAGNEQFF	TGTGCCAGCAGTTTAGTGATAGCGGGGAATGAGCAGTTCTTC
TRBV15	14	NA	TRBJ1-2	NA	CTTSQGGSSYGYTF	TGTACCACCAGCCAGGGAGGGTCAAGCTATGGCTACACCTTC
TRBV15	15	NA	TRBJ1-2	NA	CAISGDKLLGFGYTF	TGTGCCATCAGCGGAGATAAACTCCTCGGCTTCGGCTACACCTTC
TRBV5-4	15	TRBD1	TRBJ2-1	many	CASSQDRGPYNEQFF	TGTGCCAGCAGCCAGGACAGGGGACCTTACAATGAGCAGTTCTTC
TRBV30	20	NA	TRBJ2-7	once	CAWSPWTGGSGRFGIYEQYF	TGTGCCTGGAGTCCTTGGACAGGGGGTAGCGGGAGGTTCGGGATCTACGAGCAGTACTTC
TRBV6-5	15	NA	TRBJ2-3	many	CASSYSRSRADTQYF	TGTGCCAGCAGTTACTCTCGTTCCCGGGCAGATACGCAGTATTTT
TRBV19	19	TRBD1	TRBJ1-2	many	CASSIAQNLGTGVSYGYTF	TGTGCCAGTAGTATCGCTCAAAATCTTGGGACAGGGGTCAGCTATGGCTACACCTTC
TRBV18	17	NA	TRBJ2-3	NA	CASSPRPSIGPTDTQYF	TGTGCCAGCTCACCACGCCCCTCTATCGGACCCACAGATACGCAGTATTTT
TRBV6-2/TRBV6-3	13	NA	TRBJ2-7	many	CASSWISSYEQYF	TGTGCCAGCAGTTGGATAAGCTCCTACGAGCAGTACTTC
TRBV11-2	14	NA	TRBJ2-5	NA	CASSLVQGWETQYF	TGTGCCAGCAGCTTAGTGCAGGGGTGGGAGACCCAGTACTTC
TRBV9	15	NA	TRBJ1-2	NA	CASSVGQGYSYGYTF	TGCGCCAGCAGCGTAGGTCAGGGTTACAGCTATGGCTACACCTTC
TRBV28	15	TRBD1	TRBJ1-3	NA	CASSYQGAVGNTIYF	TGTGCCAGCAGCTATCAGGGGGCGGTGGGAAACACCATATATTTT
TRBV7-8	15	NA	TRBJ1-5	NA	CASSPGTGHGQPQHF	TGTGCCAGCAGCCCCGGAACAGGGCACGGTCAGCCCCAGCATTTT
TRBV20-1	11	NA	TRBJ2-5	many	CSARDRKTQYF	TGCAGTGCTAGAGATAGGAAGACCCAGTACTTC
TRBV6-1	15	TRBD2	TRBJ2-3	many	CASSVTGGSTDTQYF	TGTGCCAGCAGTGTCACGGGGGGGAGCACAGATACGCAGTATTTT
TRBV9	11	TRBD1	TRBJ1-2	NA	CARGQSDGYTF	TGTGCTAGGGGACAGTCGGATGGCTACACCTTC
TRBV12-3/TRBV12-4	14	NA	TRBJ2-7	many	CASSLRSGTYEQYF	TGTGCCAGCAGTTTAAGAAGCGGTACCTACGAGCAGTACTTC
TRBV28	15	NA	TRBJ1-5	few	CASSLGGSPNQPQHF	TGTGCCAGCAGTTTGGGGGGCAGCCCCAATCAGCCCCAGCATTTT
TRBV6-6	15	NA	TRBJ1-6	many	CASSSLPTVNSPLHF	TGTGCCAGCAGTTCCCTCCCGACAGTTAATTCACCCCTCCACTTT
TRBV5-4	14	TRBD1	TRBJ2-7	many	CASSELTGTYEQYF	TGTGCCAGCAGCGAACTGACAGGGACCTACGAGCAGTACTTC
TRBV6-6	16	TRBD1	TRBJ1-6	NA	CASSPGGDRWESPLHF	TGTGCCAGCAGTCCAGGGGGGGACAGGTGGGAGTCACCCCTCCACTTT
TRBV6-5	20	NA	TRBJ2-6	many	CASSYGGFTSAGSGANVLTF	TGTGCCAGCAGTTATGGGGGTTTTACGTCTGCGGGCTCTGGGGCCAACGTCCTGACTTTC
TRBV7-9	16	NA	TRBJ2-4	many	CASSRGAGEAKNIQYF	TGTGCCAGCTCGAGGGGGGCCGGAGAAGCCAAAAACATTCAGTACTTC
TRBV4-1	18	TRBD2	TRBJ2-5	many	CASSQDKVAGGNQETQYF	TGCGCCAGCAGCCAAGATAAAGTAGCGGGGGGTAACCAAGAGACCCAGTACTTC
TRBV2	16	NA	TRBJ1-6	many	CASSEDPQPNNSPLHF	TGTGCCAGCAGTGAAGACCCGCAGCCAAATAATTCACCCCTCCACTTT
TRBV5-1	16	TRBD1	TRBJ1-6	once	CASSLRRGQGDSPPHF	TGCGCCAGCAGCTTGAGGAGGGGGCAGGGGGATTCACCCCCTCACTTT
TRBV28	12	NA	TRBJ1-1	NA	CASQHPSPEAFF	TGTGCCAGCCAACATCCCTCCCCTGAAGCTTTCTTT
TRBV27	18	NA	TRBJ1-2	NA	CASTLSAGGPYSRYGYTF	TGTGCCAGCACCTTATCTGCCGGTGGTCCCTACTCGCGGTATGGCTACACCTTC
TRBV6-5	14	NA	TRBJ2-3	NA	CASSHSRWADTQYF	TGTGCCAGCAGTCACTCTCGATGGGCAGATACGCAGTATTTT
TRBV30	14	NA	TRBJ2-3	many	CAWSPLSVIDTQYF	TGTGCCTGGAGTCCCCTCAGCGTGATAGATACGCAGTATTTT